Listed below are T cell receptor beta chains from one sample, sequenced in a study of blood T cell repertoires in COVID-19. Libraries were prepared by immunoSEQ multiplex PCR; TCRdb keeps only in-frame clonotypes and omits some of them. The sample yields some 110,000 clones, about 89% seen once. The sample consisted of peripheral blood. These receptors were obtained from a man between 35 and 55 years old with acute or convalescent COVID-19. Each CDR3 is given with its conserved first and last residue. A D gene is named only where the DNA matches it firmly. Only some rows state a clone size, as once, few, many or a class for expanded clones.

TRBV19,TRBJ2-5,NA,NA,CASARGETQYF,TGTGCCAGTGCCAGGGGCGAGACCCAGTACTTC
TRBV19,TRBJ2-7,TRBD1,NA,CASMKTGGSYEQYF,TGTGCCAGTATGAAGACAGGGGGGTCTTACGAGCAGTACTTC
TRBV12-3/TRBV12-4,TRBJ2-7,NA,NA,CASSLYGGQYF,TGTGCCAGCAGTTTATATGGCGGGCAGTACTTC
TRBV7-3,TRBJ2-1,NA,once,CASSSTGTYVNEQFF,TGTGCCAGCAGCTCCACCGGGACATATGTCAATGAGCAGTTCTTC
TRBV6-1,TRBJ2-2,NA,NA,CASSEVTVGELFF,TGTGCCAGCAGTGAAGTCACTGTCGGGGAGCTGTTTTTT
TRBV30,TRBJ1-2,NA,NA,CAWSVGRLGFSGYTF,TGTGCCTGGAGTGTGGGGAGGTTGGGGTTTTCTGGCTACACCTTC
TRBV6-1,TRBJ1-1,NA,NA,CASSEQASPGVTEAFF,TGTGCCAGCAGTGAACAGGCATCCCCGGGGGTCACTGAAGCTTTCTTT
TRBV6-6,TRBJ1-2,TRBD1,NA,CASSWGTGVYGYTF,TGTGCCAGCAGTTGGGGGACAGGAGTCTATGGCTACACCTTC
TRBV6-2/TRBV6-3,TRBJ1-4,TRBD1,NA,CASSPGQFNEKGFF,TGTGCCAGCAGTCCGGGACAGTTCAATGAAAAGGGATTTTTT
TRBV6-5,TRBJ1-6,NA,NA,CASSTLGWGDSPLHF,TGTGCCAGCAGTACCCTCGGGTGGGGGGATTCACCCCTCCACTTT
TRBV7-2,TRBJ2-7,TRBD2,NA,CASSLESSGTYEQYF,TGTGCCAGCAGCTTAGAGTCTAGCGGGACCTACGAGCAGTACTTC
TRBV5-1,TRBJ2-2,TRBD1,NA,CASSSRTGTAGELFF,TGCGCCAGCAGCTCCCGGACAGGGACGGCCGGGGAGCTGTTTTTT
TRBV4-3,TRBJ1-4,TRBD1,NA,CASSTSHRGEKLFF,TGCGCCAGCAGCACTAGTCACAGGGGGGAAAAACTGTTTTTT
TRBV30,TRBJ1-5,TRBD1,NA,CAWSVGQGLEGNQPQHF,TGTGCCTGGAGTGTCGGACAGGGTCTTGAAGGCAATCAGCCCCAGCATTTT
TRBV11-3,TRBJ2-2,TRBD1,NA,CASSSPAGTGVHTGELFF,TGTGCCAGCAGCTCCCCCGCCGGGACAGGGGTGCACACCGGGGAGCTGTTTTTT
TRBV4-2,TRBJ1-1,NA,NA,CASSRRTASPMNTEAFF,TGTGCCAGCAGCCGTCGGACAGCCAGCCCTATGAACACTGAAGCTTTCTTT
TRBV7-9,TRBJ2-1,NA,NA,CASIPGGREQFF,TGTGCCAGCATCCCAGGGGGGAGAGAGCAGTTCTTC
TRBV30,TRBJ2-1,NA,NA,CAWSVNGENEQFF,TGTGCCTGGAGTGTTAATGGGGAGAATGAGCAGTTCTTC
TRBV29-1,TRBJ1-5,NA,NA,CSVGEDSNQPQHF,TGCAGCGTTGGCGAGGATAGCAATCAGCCCCAGCATTTT
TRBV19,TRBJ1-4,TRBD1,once,CASSKPGTGTATNEKLFF,TGTGCCAGTAGTAAACCCGGGACAGGGACAGCAACTAATGAAAAACTGTTTTTT
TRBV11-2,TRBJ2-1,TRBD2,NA,CASSSSGRARYEQFF,TGTGCCAGCAGTTCTAGCGGGAGGGCCCGTTATGAGCAGTTCTTC
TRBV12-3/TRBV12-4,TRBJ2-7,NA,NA,CASSGLAYYEQYF,TGTGCCAGCAGTGGGCTAGCCTATTACGAGCAGTACTTC
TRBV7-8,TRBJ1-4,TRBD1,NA,CASSLGEGAANEKLFF,TGTGCCAGCAGCTTAGGAGAGGGGGCTGCTAATGAAAAACTGTTTTTT
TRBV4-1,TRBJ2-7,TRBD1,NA,CASSQDRTGGRYEQYF,TGCGCCAGCAGCCAAGATAGGACAGGGGGCCGGTACGAGCAGTACTTC
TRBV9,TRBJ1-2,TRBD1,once,CASSSVDRGLYEGYTF,TGTGCCAGCAGCTCTGTGGACAGGGGGCTCTATGAAGGCTACACCTTC
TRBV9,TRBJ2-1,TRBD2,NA,CASSVRLAGGDEQFF,TGTGCCAGCAGCGTACGACTAGCGGGAGGAGATGAGCAGTTCTTC
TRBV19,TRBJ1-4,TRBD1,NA,CASSITGGDEKLFF,TGTGCCAGTAGTATTACAGGGGGAGATGAAAAACTGTTTTTT
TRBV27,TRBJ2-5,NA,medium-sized,CASRSAGMGETQYF,TGTGCCAGCAGATCCGCAGGGATGGGAGAGACCCAGTACTTC
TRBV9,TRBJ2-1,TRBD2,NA,CASSVGLAGGLGNEQFF,TGTGCCAGCAGCGTAGGGCTAGCGGGAGGGTTAGGCAATGAGCAGTTCTTC
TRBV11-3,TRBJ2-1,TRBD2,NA,CASSLPDGGGNEQFF,TGTGCCAGCAGCCTCCCCGACGGGGGGGGAAATGAGCAGTTCTTC
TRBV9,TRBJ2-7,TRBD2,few,CASSVDHSAGVLSEQYF,TGTGCCAGCAGCGTAGACCATTCGGCGGGAGTTCTTTCCGAGCAGTACTTC
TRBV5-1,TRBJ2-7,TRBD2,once,CASSFSGSNSEQYF,TGCGCCAGCAGTTTTAGCGGGAGTAATAGCGAGCAGTACTTC
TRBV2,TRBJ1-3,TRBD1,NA,CASSADLTGSFGNTIYF,TGTGCCAGCAGTGCGGATTTGACAGGGTCTTTTGGAAACACCATATATTTT
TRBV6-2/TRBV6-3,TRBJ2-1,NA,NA,CASSYMGGSYNEQFF,TGTGCCAGCAGTTACATGGGGGGATCCTACAATGAGCAGTTCTTC
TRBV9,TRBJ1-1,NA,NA,CASSVGGVSLNTEAFF,TGTGCCAGCAGCGTAGGGGGCGTGAGTTTGAACACTGAAGCTTTCTTT
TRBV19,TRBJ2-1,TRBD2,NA,CASSAAGYEQFF,TGTGCCAGTTCCGCAGCGGGGTATGAGCAGTTCTTC
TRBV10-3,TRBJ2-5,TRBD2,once,CAISESKRLAGTRGSQYF,TGTGCCATCAGTGAGTCAAAACGGCTAGCGGGTACCAGAGGGTCCCAGTACTTC
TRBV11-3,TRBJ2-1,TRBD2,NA,CASSLAAGMEQFF,TGTGCCAGCAGCTTAGCAGCGGGGATGGAGCAGTTCTTC
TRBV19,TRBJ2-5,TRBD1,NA,CASAGPGQGQETQYF,TGTGCCAGTGCTGGTCCGGGACAGGGCCAAGAGACCCAGTACTTC
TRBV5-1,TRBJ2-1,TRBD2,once,CASSLDLAGGQEQFF,TGCGCCAGCAGCTTGGATCTAGCGGGAGGGCAGGAGCAGTTCTTC
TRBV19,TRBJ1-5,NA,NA,CASSQQDGYNQPQHF,TGTGCCAGTAGCCAACAGGACGGATACAATCAGCCCCAGCATTTT
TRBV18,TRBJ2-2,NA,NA,CASSPPGGILNTGELFF,TGTGCCAGCTCACCTCCCGGCGGGATACTAAACACCGGGGAGCTGTTTTTT
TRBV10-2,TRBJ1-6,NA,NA,CASTTHRDSPLHF,TGCGCCAGCACCACCCACAGGGATTCACCCCTCCACTTT
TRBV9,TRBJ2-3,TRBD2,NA,CASSVDGGSGTDTQYF,TGTGCCAGCAGCGTAGACGGCGGGAGCGGGACAGATACGCAGTATTTT
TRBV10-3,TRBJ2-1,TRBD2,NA,CASRLAGDGIGTNEQFF,TGTGCCTCACGACTAGCGGGAGATGGGATCGGGACAAATGAGCAGTTCTTC
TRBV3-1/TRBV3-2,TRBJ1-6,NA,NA,CASSTADNSPLHF,TGTGCCAGCAGTACAGCTGATAATTCACCCCTCCACTTT
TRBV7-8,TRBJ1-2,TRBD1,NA,CASSLAGSGGNYGYTF,TGTGCCAGCAGCTTAGCCGGGTCAGGGGGTAACTATGGCTACACCTTC
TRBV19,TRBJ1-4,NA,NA,CASSMNSATNEKLFF,TGTGCCAGTAGTATGAACAGTGCAACTAATGAAAAACTGTTTTTT
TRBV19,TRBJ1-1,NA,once,CASSQGSGMTEAFF,TGTGCCAGTAGCCAAGGATCAGGGATGACTGAAGCTTTCTTT